One and the same sample provided the 24 T cell receptor beta chains below, sequenced in a study of T cells after yellow fever vaccination. TCRdb ran MiXCR on the 5' RACE reads and lists one entry per CDR3 protein. The data show around 31,000 distinct CDR3 sequences, more than 9% seen once. The input for sequencing was PBMCs, either bulk or a sorted T-cell subset (CD4+, CD8+, memory, or dextramer-sorted; not recorded which), taken less than 16 days after the first yellow fever vaccination. These receptors all stem from a man aged 18 to 30 who received the YFV17D yellow fever vaccine.

This clonotype has ten or more counts. This CDR3 reads CASRSDQETQYF. The CDR3 DNA sequence: TGTGCCAGCAGGTCGGACCAAGAGACCCAGTACTTC. The chain has TRBV7-2 and TRBJ2-5; no reliable D call. The CDR3 has 12 amino acids. Trimming took off 6 bases at V and 0 bases at J, with 5 bases between the two ends. CDR1 and CDR2 (germline): SGHTA, FQGNSA.

The sample holds many counts of this clonotype. V is TRBV6-5 and J is TRBJ1-2; no clear D gene. Trimming cost V 2 bases and J 6 bases, with 16 bases left between them. The V gene's germline CDR1 is MNHEY and CDR2 SVGAGI. CDR3 length equals 15 residues. The CDR3 DNA is TGTGCCAGCAGTTACGGCCATCCCTCGTGGGATGGCTACACCTTC. This encodes CASSYGHPSWDGYTF.

This clonotype was picked up many times. The chain links TRBV18 to TRBJ2-6, with D uncertain. The CDR3 extends over 15 amino acids. Germline CDR1 reads KGHSH; CDR2 reads LQKENI. Trimming took 5 bases from V and 0 from J, leaving 8 bases between them. The CDR3 nucleotides are TGTGCCAGCTCAAAGGGTTTCTCTGGGGCCAACGTCCTGACTTTC. Translating it yields CASSKGFSGANVLTF.

This clonotype occurred many times. The V gene is TRBV7-2, the J gene TRBJ2-3; a possible D gene is TRBD1 (5 bases). Germline values: CDR1 SGHTA, CDR2 FQGNSA. V lost 6 bases and J lost 2, with 9 bases in between. This CDR3 is built from 13 residues. The CDR3 bases are TGTGCCAGCAGAGACAGTTTCACAGATACGCAGTATTTT. This encodes CASRDSFTDTQYF.

Many counts were recorded for this clonotype. The chain links TRBV20-1 to TRBJ1-1, with D hard to call. The CDR3 has 14 residues. From germline, CDR1 is DFQATT and CDR2 SNEGSKA (reference sequence). V was shortened by 3 bases and J by 1 base, with 12 bases between the two germline ends. CDR3 bases: TGCAGTGCTAGGGCCGTCCTCCAGAACACTGAAGCTTTCTTT. Translated, it gives CSARAVLQNTEAFF.

This clonotype was seen ten or more times. The chain recombines TRBV20-1 with TRBJ1-2; the D is unclear. This CDR3 comprises 15 residues. Germline values: CDR1 DFQATT, CDR2 SNEGSKA (reference sequence). The V and J ends lost 1 base and 0 bases respectively, with 12 bases between them. In nucleotides, the CDR3 is TGCAGTGCTAGAGGTCTACCAGCTACTAACTATGGCTACACCTTC. It translates to CSARGLPATNYGYTF.

To note about this clonotype: A much larger clone is a single base away; this may be a read error. J is TRBJ2-5 and V is TRBV21-1. TRBV21-1 is noted as a pseudogene. The CDR3 consists of 15 residues. CDR3 nucleotide sequence: TGTGCCAGCAGCAAACTGCAGAGGTGGCAAGAGACCCAGTACTTC. It codes for CASSKLQRWQETQYF.

In this sample, this clonotype turned up a few times. The chain combines TRBV5-4 with TRBJ2-3; 7 nucleotides agree with TRBD1. This CDR3 comprises 16 residues. Germline values: CDR1 SGHNT, CDR2 YYREEE (reference sequence). J lost 3 bases, V lost 7 bases, and 14 bases had no gene match. The CDR3 protein is CASAVFRGGQTDTQYF. CDR3 sequence (DNA): TGTGCCAGCGCGGTCTTTAGAGGGGGCCAGACAGATACGCAGTATTTT.

This clonotype was found many times. V is TRBV7-9 and J is TRBJ1-6, with no clear D. V lost 5 bases, J lost 10 bases, and 12 bases lay in between. Per germline, CDR1 SEHNR and CDR2 FQNEAQ (reference sequence). The CDR3 consists of 13 residues. The CDR3, as DNA: TGTGCCAGCAGCCCCGACGGGCCCTCACCCCTCCACTTT. Amino acid sequence: CASSPDGPSPLHF.

V usage is TRBV15 and J usage is TRBJ2-7; D is undetermined. CDR3 size: 16 residues. V lost 1 base and J lost 4, with 17 bases in between. From germline, CDR1 is LNHNV and CDR2 YYDKDF (reference sequence). CDR3 DNA: TGTGCCACCAGCAGAGTAGGTTGGGGATCTCGGTACGAGCAGTACTTC. Protein product: CATSRVGWGSRYEQYF. The full variable domain, with the rest looked up from reference TRBV15 and TRBJ2-7, is DAMVIQNPRYQVTQFGKPVTLSCSQTLNHNVMYWYQQKSSQAPKLLFHYYDKDFNNEADTPDNFQSRRPNTSFCFLDIRSPGLGDTAMYLCATSRVGWGSRYEQYFGPGTRLTVT.

This clonotype was seen many times. The chain joins TRBV24-1 to TRBJ2-1, with TRBD1 matching 9 bases. The trim removed 2 bases at V and 5 bases at J, leaving 6 bases unmatched. Germline V gene sequence: CDR1 KGHDR, CDR2 SFDVKD. The CDR3 spans 16 residues. For the CDR3, the DNA is TGTGCCACCAGTGATTCCGGGACAGGGACGCACAATGAGCAGTTCTTC. The encoded protein is CATSDSGTGTHNEQFF.

This clonotype appeared many times. The V call is TRBV5-1, the J call TRBJ2-5; D remains ambiguous. The CDR3 is 13 amino acids. Germline-derived CDR1 and CDR2 are SGHRS and YFSETQ. V lost 4 bases and J 2 bases, leaving 9 bases between the germline ends. CDR3 nucleotide sequence: TGCGCCAGCAGCATGATAGTACAAGAGACCCAGTACTTC. This gives the protein CASSMIVQETQYF.

This clonotype came up many times. The rearrangement uses TRBV30 and TRBJ2-7, with D possibly TRBD1 on 6 matching bases. The germline V gene encodes CDR1 GTSNPN and CDR2 SVGIG (reference sequence). The V and J ends lost 5 bases and 3 bases respectively, with 11 bases between them. The CDR3 runs to 12 residues. The CDR3: CAWSGTNYEQYF. The CDR3 DNA reads TGTGCCTGGTCCGGGACAAACTACGAGCAGTACTTC.

This clonotype was detected many times. The V and J genes are TRBV2 and TRBJ1-2; D gene uncertain. V gave up 2 bases and J gave up 4 bases, with 14 bases separating them. The V gene's germline CDR1 is SNHLY and CDR2 FYNNEI. This CDR3 comprises 15 residues. The CDR3 region has the DNA TGTGCCAGCAGTGAATCCAGCGAGTTCATCTATGGCTACACCTTC. Residues: CASSESSEFIYGYTF.

This clonotype was seen many times. This chain joins TRBV5-1 and TRBJ1-2; D unresolved. Trimming took 0 bases from V and 4 from J, leaving 19 bases between them. Germline lookup yields CDR1 SGHRS and CDR2 YFSETQ. The CDR3 covers 17 residues. This CDR3 is CASSLEASVNLPYGYTF. The DNA for the CDR3 is TGCGCCAGCAGCTTGGAGGCATCAGTCAACCTACCCTATGGCTACACCTTC.

This clonotype was seen at least ten times. The chain carries TRBV20-1 and TRBJ2-3, with D uncertain. Germline V gene data show CDR1 as DFQATT and CDR2 as SNEGSKA (reference sequence). This CDR3 spans 12 amino acids. The V end was cut by 3 bases, the J end by 0 bases, with 4 bases between. CDR3 amino acids: CSASDSTDTQYF. Here the CDR3 DNA reads TGCAGTGCTAGTGATAGCACAGATACGCAGTATTTT.

This clonotype was detected many times. V usage is TRBV28 and J usage is TRBJ2-3, with D uncertain. V was pared by 3 bases and J by 2 bases, with 9 bases between. CDR1 MDHEN and CDR2 SYDVKM come from the germline V gene. CDR3 size: 14 residues. The CDR3 sequence: CASSFGLDTDTQYF. DNA of the CDR3: TGTGCCAGCAGTTTTGGATTGGACACAGATACGCAGTATTTT.

Of note for this clonotype: Since a much larger clone is just one base distant, this may be a read error. V usage is TRBV11-2 and J usage is TRBJ1-6, with D possibly TRBD1 on 5 matching bases. Germline CDR1 and CDR2: SGHAT and FQNNGV. Trimming left V 3 bases short and J 8 bases short, with 8 bases between. There are 13 residues in the CDR3. This CDR3 reads CASSLGEDSPLHF. The DNA for the CDR3 is TGTGCCAGCAGCTTGGGGGAGGATTCACCCCTCCACTTT.

The table lists this clonotype with many counts. The chain carries TRBV4-1 and TRBJ1-5; D is possibly TRBD1 (5 bases). The germline gives CDR1 MGHRA, CDR2 YSYEKL. Trimming left V 0 bases short and J 9 bases short, with 18 bases between. This CDR3 has 16 amino acids. This CDR3 is CASSQDGAAGRLPQHF. The CDR3 bases are TGCGCCAGCAGCCAAGATGGGGCAGCCGGGCGGCTGCCCCAGCATTTT.

This clonotype was seen at least ten times. The chain employs TRBV29-1 and TRBJ1-3; TRBD1 is a possible D gene (5 bases). V was pared by 7 bases and J by 6 bases, with 10 bases between. The CDR3 is 11 amino acids. CDR1 and CDR2 (germline): SQVTM, ANQGSEA. The CDR3 protein is CSAVRENTIYF. The CDR3 bases are TGCAGCGCTGTCAGGGAAAACACCATATATTTT.

There are many counts of this clonotype. The rearrangement links TRBV11-1 to TRBJ2-1; the D call may be TRBD1 or TRBD2 (5 bases each). The CDR3 covers 17 residues. Germline assignment: CDR1 SGHAT and CDR2 FQDESV (reference sequence). Between the trimmed V and J ends, which lost 5 bases and 6 bases, there was a span of 23 bases. DNA for the CDR3: TGTGCCAGCAGCCTTGGACCCTCCGGGACGGACCTCAATGAGCAGTTCTTC. As protein: CASSLGPSGTDLNEQFF.

At least ten counts were recorded for this clonotype. The chain recombines TRBV12-3 or TRBV12-4 with TRBJ2-7; D is perhaps TRBD1 (6 bases). V lost 6 bases and J lost 2, with 14 bases in between. This CDR3 region has 14 residues. The CDR3 sequence is CASRKDSWTYEQYF. The DNA of the CDR3 is TGTGCCAGCAGGAAGGACAGCTGGACCTACGAGCAGTACTTC.

This chain uses TRBV5-4 with TRBJ2-7; a weak D match, TRBD1 (6 bases). V lost 1 base to trimming and J lost 1 base, with 12 bases between them. The CDR3 covers 15 residues. Germline V lookup: CDR1 SGHNT, CDR2 YYREEE (reference sequence). The CDR3 sequence: CASSLMSGESYEQYF. Here the CDR3 DNA reads TGTGCCAGCAGCTTGATGTCAGGGGAGTCCTACGAGCAGTACTTC.

This clonotype was seen ten or more times. The gene calls are TRBV11-1 and TRBJ2-1; 7 bases align to TRBD2. The CDR3 is 13 residues long. Germline-derived CDR1 and CDR2 are SGHAT and FQDESV (reference sequence). V shed 8 bases, J shed 5 bases, and the junction held 6 bases outside the gene matches. The CDR3, as DNA: TGTGCCAGCCGGCGGGGGACCCACAATGAGCAGTTCTTC. Translation gives CASRRGTHNEQFF.